A selection of T cell receptor beta chains follows, all from one sample in a study of T cells after yellow fever vaccination. From the 5' RACE reads, TCRdb called clonotypes with MiXCR, one entry per CDR3 protein. The profile shows about 550,000 distinct CDR3 sequences, about a fifth of them singletons. The source was PBMCs, collected 15 days after the yellow fever booster vaccination. These receptors were obtained from a man aged 30-40 years who received the YFV17D yellow fever vaccine. Each CDR3 is given with its conserved first and last residue. Each record gives: CDR3 length, V gene, J gene, CDR3 protein.

15	TRBV9	TRBJ2-2	CASTLSNTNTGELFF
12	TRBV10-3	TRBJ2-1	CAASPAGNEQFF
12	TRBV29-1	TRBJ2-1	CSVTTGLNEQFF
16	TRBV11-2	TRBJ2-3	CASSLGRTRGTDTQYF
13	TRBV19	TRBJ1-4	CASSTPLGEKLFF
13	TRBV10-3	TRBJ1-2	CAISDGLSYGYTF
17	TRBV5-1	TRBJ2-2	CASSLGQTSAETGELFF
15	TRBV5-1	TRBJ2-5	CASSYPTGGKETQYF
16	TRBV9	TRBJ2-1	CASSALAGGSPNEQFF
15	TRBV18	TRBJ2-7	CASSPITDSRGQQYF
15	TRBV5-4	TRBJ2-3	CASSLANRSTDTQYF